Listed below are T cell receptor beta chains from one sample, sequenced in a study of early T cells in non-severe SARS-CoV-2 infection. A single record per CDR3 protein comes from TCRdb applying MiXCR to the 5' RACE reads. This sample yields tens of thousands of distinct CDR3 sequences, of which around 6% are seen a single time; around an eighth belongs to the top ten. What was sequenced was whole blood. These receptors originate from an adult who was a healthcare worker with PCR-confirmed SARS-CoV-2 infection or an uninfected control (not recorded which). Each CDR3 is given with its conserved first and last residue. A D gene is named only where the DNA matches it firmly. The size field is filled for only some rows; it gives once, few, many or a size class.

clone_size j_call v_call d_call cdr3_aa cdr3_nt
many TRBJ1-6 TRBV25-1 NA CASSEGGQSPLHF TGTGCCAGCAGTGAGGGTGGGCAATCACCCCTCCACTTT
many TRBJ2-1 TRBV6-5 TRBD2 CASSYTGTSSYEQFF TGTGCCAGCAGTTATACCGGGACTAGTTCCTATGAGCAGTTCTTC
many TRBJ1-1 TRBV15 NA CATSRETKGTTSTEAFF TGTGCCACCAGCAGGGAAACGAAAGGGACTACGAGCACTGAAGCTTTCTTT
medium-sized TRBJ1-5 TRBV7-6 NA CASSPGIGGNQPQHF TGTGCCAGCAGCCCAGGTATAGGGGGCAATCAGCCCCAGCATTTT
many TRBJ1-2 TRBV25-1 NA CASSDYGYGYTF TGTGCCAGCAGTGATTACGGCTATGGCTACACCTTC
few TRBJ2-3 TRBV28 NA CASSHKQGLTDTQYF TGTGCCAGCAGTCACAAACAGGGATTGACAGATACGCAGTATTTT
many TRBJ1-3 TRBV20-1 NA CSARDLRELGNTIYF TGCAGTGCTAGAGATTTAAGGGAGCTCGGAAACACCATATATTTT
many TRBJ2-5 TRBV13 TRBD1 CASSRDRGQTQYF TGTGCCAGCAGCAGGGACAGGGGACAGACCCAGTACTTC
many TRBJ2-7 TRBV9 NA CASSVVADAYEQYF TGTGCCAGCAGCGTAGTGGCGGACGCCTACGAGCAGTACTTC
few TRBJ2-5 TRBV7-2 NA CASSIRPRQETQYF TGTGCCAGCAGCATAAGGCCCAGGCAAGAGACCCAGTACTTC
many TRBJ2-3 TRBV6-5 TRBD2 CASSSVQRGGFTDTQYF TGTGCCAGCAGTTCGGTTCAGCGGGGGGGATTCACAGATACGCAGTATTTT
NA TRBJ1-2 TRBV2 NA CASSQDSNYGYTF TGTGCCAGCAGCCAAGACAGCAACTATGGCTACACCTTC
few TRBJ2-7 TRBV11-2 NA CASSSIWEGEQYF TGTGCCAGCAGCTCGATTTGGGAAGGCGAGCAGTACTTC
few TRBJ2-1 TRBV7-8 NA CASSLRDEEQFF TGTGCCAGCAGCTTAAGGGATGAAGAGCAGTTCTTC